A single sample gave rise to the 26 T cell receptor beta chains below, sequenced in a study of CD8 T cells in Susac syndrome. cDNA came from approximately 0.5 to 1 ug RNA primed by random hexamers. In TCRdb, the immunoSEQ multiplex PCR reads were re-called with MiXCR into one record per CDR3 protein. The table includes 110,000 or so distinct CDR3 sequences, less than 97% detected once. The sample comprised CD4+ T cells from PBMCs. The receptors were gathered from a human donor in good health.

The rearrangement joins TRBV20-1 to TRBJ2-1; D call uncertain. The CDR3 contains 13 residues. The germline CDR1 and CDR2 sequences are DFQATT and SNEGSKA (reference sequence). V was cut by 3 bases and J by 5 bases, with 11 bases left in between. CDR3 in DNA: TGCAGTGCTAGTGATGACTTCCACAATGAGCAGTTCTTC. Translating it yields CSASDDFHNEQFF.

This chain connects TRBV13 to TRBJ1-1, with 8 bases lining up with TRBD1. CDR1 is PRHDT, CDR2 FYEKMQ, per germline (reference sequence). The CDR3 spans 15 residues. With 4 bases clipped from V and 7 bases from J, the junction kept 11 bases outside the gene matches. The CDR3 spells CASSSSRGLISEAFF. The CDR3 nucleotides are TGTGCCAGCAGCTCCAGCAGGGGGCTTATTAGTGAAGCTTTCTTT.

The rearrangement uses TRBV20-1 and TRBJ2-5; 9 nucleotides align to TRBD1. Germline V CDR1 and CDR2: DFQATT, SNEGSKA (reference sequence). Losses at the gene ends were 4 bases for V and 1 base for J; bases not matched to a gene: 7. This CDR3 contains 15 residues. The CDR3 here is CSAKGGTGLQETQYF. DNA for the CDR3: TGCAGTGCTAAAGGAGGGACAGGGCTCCAAGAGACCCAGTACTTC.

J is TRBJ2-2 and V is TRBV28; D remains ambiguous. Germline V gene lookup returns CDR1 MDHEN and CDR2 SYDVKM. This CDR3 has 14 residues. Trimming took off 4 bases at V and 5 bases at J, with 11 bases between the two ends. CDR3: CASSSGPKTGELFF. The CDR3 nucleotides read TGTGCCAGCAGTTCCGGACCTAAAACCGGGGAGCTGTTTTTT. Combining the CDR3 with reference TRBV28 and TRBJ2-2 gives the whole variable domain DVKVTQSSRYLVKRTGEKVFLECVQDMDHENMFWYRQDPGLGLRLIYFSYDVKMKEKGDIPEGYSVSREKKERFSLILESASTNQTSMYLCASSSGPKTGELFFGEGSRLTVL.

The chain combines TRBV20-1 with TRBJ2-3; D might be TRBD2 (6 bases). Trimming shortened V by 2 bases and J by 3 bases, and 15 bases separated the two germline ends. There are 15 residues in the CDR3. Germline CDR1 is DFQATT and CDR2 is SNEGSKA (reference sequence). The CDR3 loop is CSARRPLAETDTQYF. The DNA for the CDR3 is TGCAGTGCTAGACGGCCACTAGCTGAGACAGATACGCAGTATTTT.

V and J are TRBV7-3 and TRBJ2-6, with D tentatively TRBD1 (5 bases). CDR3 length: 18 amino acids. V was shortened by 6 bases and J by 2 bases, with 20 bases between the two germline ends. Germline V gives CDR1 SGHTA, CDR2 FQGTGA. Written as DNA, the CDR3 is TGTGCCAGCAGTATCAGAGGATCCCAGGGTACTGGGGCCAACGTCCTGACTTTC. Translated, it gives CASSIRGSQGTGANVLTF. The variable domain in full, completed from reference TRBV7-3 and TRBJ2-6, reads GAGVSQTPSNKVTEKGKYVELRCDPISGHTALYWYRQSLGQGPEFLIYFQGTGAADDSGLPNDRFFAVRPEGSVSTLKIQRTERGDSAVYLCASSIRGSQGTGANVLTFGAGSRLTVL.

The genes are TRBV3-1 and TRBJ2-7; 7 bases are shared with TRBD2. The CDR3 covers 14 residues. Germline V gene lookup returns CDR1 LGHDT and CDR2 YNNKEL (reference sequence). The V gene end was trimmed by 5 bases and the J gene end by 4 bases; junction bases not matched to a gene: 8. The CDR3: CASSTLASGYEQYF. Here the CDR3 DNA reads TGTGCCAGCAGCACACTAGCGAGTGGGTACGAGCAGTACTTC.

V and J are TRBV6-5 and TRBJ1-2; possible D gene TRBD1, 6 bases. Germline V lookup: CDR1 MNHEY, CDR2 SVGAGI. V lost 6 bases and J lost 4, with 12 bases in between. CDR3 size: 13 residues. The CDR3 reads CASRTPGAYGYTF. CDR3 sequence (DNA): TGTGCCAGCAGGACGCCAGGGGCCTATGGCTACACCTTC.

This chain joins TRBV29-1 and TRBJ2-5; tentative D call: TRBD1 (6 bases). The germline gives CDR1 SQVTM, CDR2 ANQGSEA. V lost 6 bases and J 4 bases, leaving 15 bases between the germline ends. This CDR3 is built from 13 residues. The CDR3 sequence is CSVLQGKGETQYF. Written as DNA, the CDR3 is TGCAGCGTCCTACAGGGAAAGGGAGAGACCCAGTACTTC.

V is TRBV4-3 and J is TRBJ2-1; D perhaps matches TRBD2 (5 bases). V lost 0 bases and J 10 bases, leaving 10 bases between the germline ends. The CDR3 is 13 residues long. Germline V gene sequence: CDR1 LGHNA, CDR2 YSLEER. CDR3 amino acids: CASSQETTTEQFF. The DNA for the CDR3 is TGCGCCAGCAGCCAAGAAACGACTACCGAGCAGTTCTTC.

This clonotype has just one count. This sequence joins TRBV25-1 and TRBJ2-7, with 9 bases fitting TRBD1. The germline CDR1 and CDR2 sequences are MGHDK and SYGVNS. This CDR3 has 13 residues. Losses at the gene ends were 6 bases for V and 5 bases for J; bases not matched to a gene: 5. CDR3 DNA sequence: TGTGCCAGCAGGGGGACAGGGCGAGACGAGCAGTACTTC. The encoded protein is CASRGTGRDEQYF.

This rearrangement joins TRBV5-1 to TRBJ2-2; D unclear. Germline CDR1 SGHRS, CDR2 YFSETQ. There are 15 residues in the CDR3. The V end lost 0 bases, the J end lost 0 bases, and 6 bases lay between the germline ends. CDR3 in amino acids: CASSLDSANTGELFF. In DNA form, the CDR3 reads TGCGCCAGCAGCTTGGATTCCGCGAACACCGGGGAGCTGTTTTTT.

As for this clonotype: At one of its ends the junction is not consistent with the germline gene, which may arise from a read error. This rearrangement joins TRBV7-7 to TRBJ2-7, with 8 bases that match TRBD2. The germline V gene encodes CDR1 SSHAT and CDR2 FNYEAQ (reference sequence). The CDR3 has 13 residues. The DNA for the CDR3 is TGTGCTAGCAGCCCGGGGACTAGGAGGGAGCAGTACTTC. Its protein is CASSPGTRREQYF.

Written as DNA, the CDR3 is TGTGCCAGCAGTTCATGGGGAGGAAAGGCCAAAAACATTCAGTACTTC. The encoded protein is CASSSWGGKAKNIQYF. The chain uses TRBV28 and TRBJ2-4, with D possibly TRBD2 on 6 matching bases. Germline lookup yields CDR1 MDHEN and CDR2 SYDVKM. V lost 4 bases and J lost 1, with 14 bases in between. The CDR3 runs 16 residues.

This chain uses TRBV30 with TRBJ2-1, with D unclear. The CDR3 sequence is 13 residues long. Trimming shortened V by 6 bases and J by 7 bases, and 16 bases separated the two germline ends. From germline, CDR1 is GTSNPN and CDR2 SVGIG (reference sequence). The CDR3 is CACTQGSRNEQFF. The CDR3 DNA reads as TGTGCCTGCACCCAAGGGTCGCGGAATGAGCAGTTCTTC. Together with reference TRBV30 and TRBJ2-1, the CDR3 gives the full variable domain: SQTIHQWPATLVQPVGSPLSLECTVEGTSNPNLYWYRQAAGRGLQLLFYSVGIGQISSEVPQNLSASRPQDRQFILSSKKLLLSDSGFYLCACTQGSRNEQFFGPGTRLTVL.

The chain joins TRBV7-8 to TRBJ2-7; 11 nucleotides align to TRBD1. This CDR3 region has 14 residues. After removal of 5 bases from V and 5 bases from J, the junction contained 5 bases not matched to a gene. Germline loops: CDR1 SGHVS, CDR2 FQNEAQ. The CDR3 loop is CASSPDRGLDEQYF. The DNA for the CDR3 is TGTGCCAGCAGCCCGGACAGGGGGCTGGACGAGCAGTACTTC.

This sequence joins TRBV25-1 and TRBJ2-5; D perhaps matches TRBD2 (5 bases). V was clipped by 7 bases and J by 4 bases, with 13 bases between them. Germline assignment: CDR1 MGHDK and CDR2 SYGVNS. This CDR3 is built from 13 residues. CDR3 DNA sequence: TGTGCCAGCACCCGACGAGGAGGAGAGACCCAGTACTTC. It encodes CASTRRGGETQYF.

V usage is TRBV9 and J usage is TRBJ2-4; D remains ambiguous. The CDR3 sequence is 14 residues long. Trimming stripped 0 bases from V and 0 bases from J, with 4 bases between. In germline, CDR1 is SGDLS, CDR2 YYNGEE. CDR3 sequence reads: CASSVDLAKNIQYF. In DNA form, the CDR3 reads TGTGCCAGCAGCGTAGACCTAGCCAAAAACATTCAGTACTTC.

The rearrangement links TRBV7-9 to TRBJ2-7; the D is unclear. V was pared by 4 bases and J by 5 bases, with 6 bases between. CDR1 and CDR2 (germline): SEHNR, FQNEAQ (reference sequence). The length of the CDR3 is 11 residues. The CDR3 DNA reads as TGTGCCAGCAGCTCCGGCCACGAGCAGTACTTC. Its protein is CASSSGHEQYF.

The genes are TRBV7-2 and TRBJ2-7, with TRBD1 matching 7 bases. The germline V gene encodes CDR1 SGHTA and CDR2 FQGNSA. J lost 5 bases, V lost 4 bases, and 11 bases had no gene match. This CDR3 region has 15 residues. DNA of the CDR3: TGTGCCAGCAGCTACCCCCGGACAGGCCCCCACGAGCAGTACTTC. Translating gives CASSYPRTGPHEQYF.

The chain couples TRBV2 to TRBJ2-5; D may match TRBD1 or TRBD2 (5 bases each). Germline lookup yields CDR1 SNHLY and CDR2 FYNNEI. There are 14 residues in the CDR3. Trimming removed 1 base at V and 5 bases at J, with 11 bases between. CDR3 sequence: CASSEVRGRETQYF. In nucleotides, the CDR3 is TGTGCCAGCAGTGAAGTACGGGGACGGGAGACCCAGTACTTC. Using reference TRBV2 and TRBJ2-5 for the parts outside the CDR3, the full variable domain is EPEVTQTPSHQVTQMGQEVILRCVPISNHLYFYWYRQILGQKVEFLVSFYNNEISEKSEIFDDQFSVERPDGSNFTLKIRSTKLEDSAMYFCASSEVRGRETQYFGPGTRLLVL.

The chain links TRBV20-1 to TRBJ2-5, with TRBD2 matching over 16 bases. CDR3 length equals 16 residues. J gave up 5 bases and V 6 bases, and 9 bases lay outside the gene matches. CDR1 and CDR2 from the germline V gene are DFQATT and SNEGSKA (reference sequence). The CDR3: CSADLGLAGGDETQYF. CDR3 coding DNA: TGCAGTGCGGACTTGGGACTAGCGGGAGGGGATGAGACCCAGTACTTC.

The chain links TRBV13 to TRBJ2-2; 8 bases line up with TRBD1. The junction had 5 bases not matched to a gene; V was cut back by 0 bases and J by 2 bases. This CDR3 has 17 amino acids. The germline CDR1 and CDR2 sequences are PRHDT and FYEKMQ (reference sequence). The CDR3 DNA sequence: TGTGCCAGCAGCTTAGGGCGACAGGGGAAAAACACCGGGGAGCTGTTTTTT. As protein: CASSLGRQGKNTGELFF.

The V gene is TRBV4-1, the J gene TRBJ1-1; TRBD1 aligns across 9 bases. After removal of 1 base from V and 5 bases from J, the junction contained 5 bases not matched to a gene. The CDR3 contains 15 residues. Germline V gene data show CDR1 as MGHRA and CDR2 as YSYEKL. CDR3 residues: CASSQGDRARTEAFF. CDR3 sequence (DNA): TGCGCCAGCAGCCAAGGGGACAGGGCGCGAACTGAAGCTTTCTTT.

The chain recombines TRBV5-8 with TRBJ2-5; D might be TRBD1 (6 bases). This CDR3 contains 14 residues. Germline V gene data show CDR1 as SGHTS and CDR2 as YDEGEE. Trimming stripped 7 bases from V and 5 bases from J, with 18 bases between. Here the CDR3 DNA reads TGTGCCAGCCCTTCCCTTGGGGGCTCCGAGACCCAGTACTTC. Its protein product is CASPSLGGSETQYF.

The chain carries TRBV2 and TRBJ1-2, with D perhaps TRBD1 (5 bases). Between the trimmed V and J ends, which lost 2 bases and 7 bases, there was a span of 14 bases. The CDR3 sequence is 14 residues long. CDR1 is SNHLY and CDR2 is FYNNEI in the germline V gene. CDR3 coding DNA: TGTGCCAGCAGTGAACGCAGGCCGAGGGGTGGCTACACCTTC. Amino acid sequence: CASSERRPRGGYTF.